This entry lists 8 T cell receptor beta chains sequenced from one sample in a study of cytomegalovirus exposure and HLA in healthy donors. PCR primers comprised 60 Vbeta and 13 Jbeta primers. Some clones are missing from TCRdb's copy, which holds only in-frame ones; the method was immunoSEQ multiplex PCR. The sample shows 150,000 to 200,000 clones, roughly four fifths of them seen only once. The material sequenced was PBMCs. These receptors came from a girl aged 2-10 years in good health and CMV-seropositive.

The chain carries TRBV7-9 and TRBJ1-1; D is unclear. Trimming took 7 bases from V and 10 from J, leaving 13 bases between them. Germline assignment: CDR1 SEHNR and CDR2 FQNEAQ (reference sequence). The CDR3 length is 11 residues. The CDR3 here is CASTVGQVAFF. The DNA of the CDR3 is TGTGCCAGCACCGTTGGCCAGGTAGCTTTCTTT.

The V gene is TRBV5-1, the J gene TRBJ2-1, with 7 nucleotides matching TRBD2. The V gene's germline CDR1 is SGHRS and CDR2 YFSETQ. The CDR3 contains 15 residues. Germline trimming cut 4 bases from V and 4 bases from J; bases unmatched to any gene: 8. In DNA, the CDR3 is TGCGCCAGCAGCCACCTAGCGGACTCTTACAATGAGCAGTTCTTC. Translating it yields CASSHLADSYNEQFF.

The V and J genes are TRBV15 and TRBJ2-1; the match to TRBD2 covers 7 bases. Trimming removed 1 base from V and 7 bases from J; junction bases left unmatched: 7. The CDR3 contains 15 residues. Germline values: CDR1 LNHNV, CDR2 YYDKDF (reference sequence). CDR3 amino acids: CATSRAPGLINEQFF. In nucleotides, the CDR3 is TGTGCCACCAGCAGAGCACCGGGACTAATTAATGAGCAGTTCTTC.

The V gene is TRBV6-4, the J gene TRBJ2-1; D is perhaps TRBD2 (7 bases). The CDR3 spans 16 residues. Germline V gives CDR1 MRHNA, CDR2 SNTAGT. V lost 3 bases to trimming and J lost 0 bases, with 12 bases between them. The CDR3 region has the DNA TGTGCCAGCAGTGAAGGGGGGGACTTCTCCTACAATGAGCAGTTCTTC. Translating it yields CASSEGGDFSYNEQFF.

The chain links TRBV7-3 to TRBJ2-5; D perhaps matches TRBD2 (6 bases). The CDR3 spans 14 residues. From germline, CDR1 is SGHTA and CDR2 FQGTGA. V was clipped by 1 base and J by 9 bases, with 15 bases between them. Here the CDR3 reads CASSLNQGGEAQYF. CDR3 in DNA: TGTGCCAGCAGCTTAAATCAGGGCGGGGAGGCCCAGTACTTC. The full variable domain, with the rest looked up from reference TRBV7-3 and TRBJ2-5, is GAGVSQTPSNKVTEKGKYVELRCDPISGHTALYWYRQSLGQGPEFLIYFQGTGAADDSGLPNDRFFAVRPEGSVSTLKIQRTERGDSAVYLCASSLNQGGEAQYFGPGTRLLVL.

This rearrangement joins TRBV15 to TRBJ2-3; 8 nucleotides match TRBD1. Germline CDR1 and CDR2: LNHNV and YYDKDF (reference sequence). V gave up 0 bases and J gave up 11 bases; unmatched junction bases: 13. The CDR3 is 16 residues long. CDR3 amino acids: CATSRDLSLDRGGQYF. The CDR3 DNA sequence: TGTGCCACCAGCAGAGACCTTAGCCTTGACAGGGGTGGGCAGTATTTT.

CDR3 DNA sequence: TGTGCCAGCAGCTTTATTAGCGGGGAGACCCAGTACTTC. It translates to CASSFISGETQYF. This chain joins TRBV7-9 and TRBJ2-5; 7 nucleotides match TRBD2. V dropped 3 bases and J dropped 5; count of bases not matched to a gene: 3. The CDR3 is 13 amino acids. CDR1 and CDR2 (germline): SEHNR, FQNEAQ (reference sequence).

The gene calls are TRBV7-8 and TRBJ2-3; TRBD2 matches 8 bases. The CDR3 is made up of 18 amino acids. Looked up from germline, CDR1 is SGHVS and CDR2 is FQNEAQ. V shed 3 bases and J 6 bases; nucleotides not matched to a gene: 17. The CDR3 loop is CASSFRGGAGMRMDTQYF. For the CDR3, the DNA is TGTGCCAGCAGCTTCCGGGGGGGAGCGGGAATGAGGATGGATACGCAGTATTTT.